The clone carrying this TCR beta chain showed up just once. The antigen is unknown. This sample is drawn from a study of T cell responses to AZD1222 COVID-19 vaccine. Study outcomes and limitations: The study reported that nearly half of spike-specific TCRs target unmutated variant regions. Donors were chiefly white British, with a greater number of females, and clonal diversity was perhaps underestimated. Recipients of two AZD1222 doses showed rising Spike-specific TCR breadth and depth.

The CDR3 consists of 16 residues. The V and J ends lost 5 bases and 7 bases respectively, with 20 bases between them. Looked up from germline, CDR1 is SGHVS and CDR2 is FQNEAQ. Profiled with immunoSEQ multiplex PCR; TCRdb holds only in-frame clones, not every one. This sample carries around 120,000 clones, around 92% of them seen once, and the ten largest clones take approximately 4.8%. Sequences were derived from peripheral blood, sampled on day 0 of AZD1222 vaccination. This receptor was taken from an adult in good health. The J gene is TRBJ1-4, the V gene TRBV7-8, with D maybe TRBD1 (5 bases). This CDR3 reads CASSPLRGERGEKLFF. CDR3 coding DNA: TGTGCCAGCAGCCCTCTAAGGGGAGAACGTGGTGAAAAACTGTTTTTT.